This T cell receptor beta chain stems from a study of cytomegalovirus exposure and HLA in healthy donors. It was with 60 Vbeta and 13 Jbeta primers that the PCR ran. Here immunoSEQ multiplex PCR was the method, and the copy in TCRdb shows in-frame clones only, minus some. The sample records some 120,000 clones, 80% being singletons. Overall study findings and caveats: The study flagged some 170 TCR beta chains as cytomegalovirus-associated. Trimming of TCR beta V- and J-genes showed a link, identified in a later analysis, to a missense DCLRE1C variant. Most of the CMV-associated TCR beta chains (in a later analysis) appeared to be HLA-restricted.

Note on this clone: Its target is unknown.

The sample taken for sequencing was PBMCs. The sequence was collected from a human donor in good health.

The CDR3 DNA is TGCGCCACTCCGGACAGCCCTACCGGGGAGCTGTTTTTT. This codes for CATPDSPTGELFF. This sequence joins TRBV5-1 and TRBJ2-2; TRBD1 is a possible D gene (6 bases). The ends were cut back, 9 bases at V and 5 bases at J, with 14 bases in the middle. The CDR3 has 13 amino acids. Per the germline V gene, CDR1 is SGHRS and CDR2 is YFSETQ.